This T cell receptor (beta chain) was obtained from a study of beta chain features in type 1 diabetes. Study at large: Examination of sorted cells across all samples involved around 99 million cells.

Whole-study findings and limits: Across all four CD4+ subsets, people with type 1 diabetes showed modestly shorter TCRB CDR3s.

After removal of 5 bases from V and 4 bases from J, the junction contained 4 bases not matched to a gene. Germline V gene sequence: CDR1 SGHAT, CDR2 FQNNGV. This CDR3 comprises 16 residues. Turning to this clone: Its antigen is not identified.

Since all of the isolated RNA was reverse transcribed, expressed TCRB transcripts were what got sequenced. Profiling relied on immunoSEQ multiplex PCR, and the TCRdb table lists in-frame clones only, not all of them. The sample lists 300,000 to 350,000 clones; 9.3% were seen once. Sequenced: central memory CD4+ T cells from blood. The TCR sequence derives from a man aged 25 to 40 with type 1 diabetes. The V gene is TRBV11-2, the J gene TRBJ2-3; 15 bases match TRBD2. DNA of the CDR3: TGTGCCAGCAGCCCGGGACTAGCGGGGGGTCCAGATACGCAGTATTTT. This encodes CASSPGLAGGPDTQYF.